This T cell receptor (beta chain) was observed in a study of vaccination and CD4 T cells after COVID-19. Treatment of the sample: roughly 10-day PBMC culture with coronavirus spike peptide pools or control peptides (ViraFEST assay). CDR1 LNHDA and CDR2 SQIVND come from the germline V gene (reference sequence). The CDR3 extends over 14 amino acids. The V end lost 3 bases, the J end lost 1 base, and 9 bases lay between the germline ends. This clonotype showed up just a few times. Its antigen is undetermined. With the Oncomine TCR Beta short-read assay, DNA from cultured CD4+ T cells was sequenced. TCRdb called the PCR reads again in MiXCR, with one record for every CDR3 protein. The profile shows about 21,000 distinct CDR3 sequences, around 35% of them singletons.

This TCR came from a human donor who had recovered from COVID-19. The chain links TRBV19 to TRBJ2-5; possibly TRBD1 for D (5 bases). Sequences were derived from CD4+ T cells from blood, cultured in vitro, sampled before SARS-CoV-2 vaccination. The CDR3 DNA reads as TGTGCCAGTAGTATCTCGACAGTCCAAGAGACCCAGTACTTC. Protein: CASSISTVQETQYF.